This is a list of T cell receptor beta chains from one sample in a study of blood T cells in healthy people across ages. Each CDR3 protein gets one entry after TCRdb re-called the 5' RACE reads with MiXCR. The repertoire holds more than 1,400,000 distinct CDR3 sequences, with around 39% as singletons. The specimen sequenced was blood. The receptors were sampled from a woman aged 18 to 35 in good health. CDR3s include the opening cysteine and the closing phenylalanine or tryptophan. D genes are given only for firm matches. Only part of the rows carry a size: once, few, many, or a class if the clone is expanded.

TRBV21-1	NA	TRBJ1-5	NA	CASSLRAYWGGRINQPQHF	TGTGCCAGCAGCCTTAGGGCCTATTGGGGGGGCCGGATCAATCAGCCCCAGCATTTT
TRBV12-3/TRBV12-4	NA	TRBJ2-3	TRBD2	CASRPSGGPDTQYF	TGTGCCAGCCGGCCGTCGGGGGGGCCAGATACGCAGTATTTT
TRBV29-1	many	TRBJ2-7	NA	CSVVRAGTRYEQYF	TGCAGCGTTGTTAGGGCAGGCACTCGTTACGAGCAGTACTTC
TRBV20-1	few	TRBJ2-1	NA	CSAPGRSDNEQFF	TGCAGTGCTCCGGGACGGTCTGACAATGAGCAGTTCTTC
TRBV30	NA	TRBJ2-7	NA	CAWSVVGTGTYEQYF	TGTGCCTGGAGTGTCGTTGGGACCGGAACTTACGAGCAGTACTTC
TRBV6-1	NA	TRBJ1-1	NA	CASSPSAGQMNTEAFF	TGTGCCAGCAGCCCCTCAGCCGGACAAATGAACACTGAAGCTTTCTTT
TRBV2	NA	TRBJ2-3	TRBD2	CARLTSGSSTDTQCF	TGTGCCAGATTAACTAGCGGGAGTAGCACAGATACGCAGTGTTTT
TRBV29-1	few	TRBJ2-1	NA	CSVEDRGLSSYNEQFF	TGCAGCGTTGAAGATCGCGGCCTTAGCTCCTACAATGAGCAGTTCTTC
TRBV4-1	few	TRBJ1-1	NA	CASSHEGDRGEAFF	TGCGCCAGCAGCCATGAGGGAGATAGGGGTGAAGCTTTCTTT
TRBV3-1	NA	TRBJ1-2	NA	CTSSPNGGGRYYGYTF	TGTACCAGCAGCCCAAACGGCGGGGGCCGATACTATGGCTACACCTTC
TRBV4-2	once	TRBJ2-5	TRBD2	CASSHPGTSVRGLPETQYF	TGTGCCAGCAGCCATCCCGGGACTAGCGTCCGTGGTCTCCCAGAGACCCAGTACTTC
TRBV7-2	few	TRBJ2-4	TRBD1	CASGVGDRGYEAKNIQYF	TGTGCCAGCGGCGTAGGGGACAGGGGGTATGAGGCCAAAAACATTCAGTACTTC
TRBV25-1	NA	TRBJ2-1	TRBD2	CASGLAGGRNEQFF	TGTGCCTCCGGACTAGCGGGGGGGCGGAATGAGCAGTTCTTC
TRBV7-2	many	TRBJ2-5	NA	CASTKRGGGETQYF	TGTGCCAGCACCAAAAGGGGGGGAGGTGAGACCCAGTACTTC
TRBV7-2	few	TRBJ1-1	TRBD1	CASSSRTGLNTEAFF	TGTGCCAGCAGCTCTCGGACAGGATTGAACACTGAAGCTTTCTTT
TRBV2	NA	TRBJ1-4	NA	CASSEWGHEKLFF	TGTGCCAGCAGTGAGTGGGGACATGAAAAACTGTTTTTT